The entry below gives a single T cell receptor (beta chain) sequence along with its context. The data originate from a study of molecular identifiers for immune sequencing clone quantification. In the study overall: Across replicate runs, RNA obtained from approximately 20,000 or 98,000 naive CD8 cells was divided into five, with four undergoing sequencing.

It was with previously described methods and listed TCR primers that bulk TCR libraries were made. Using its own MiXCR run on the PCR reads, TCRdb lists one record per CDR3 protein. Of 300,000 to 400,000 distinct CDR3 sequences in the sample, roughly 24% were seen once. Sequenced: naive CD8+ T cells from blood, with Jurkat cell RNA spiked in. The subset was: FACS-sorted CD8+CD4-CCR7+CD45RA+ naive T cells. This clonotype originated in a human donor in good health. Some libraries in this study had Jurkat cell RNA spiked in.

The chain's CDR3 is CASSSGTGSLYATDTQYF. DNA of the CDR3: TGTGCCAGCAGTAGCGGGACAGGAAGTTTATACGCGACAGATACGCAGTATTTT. V usage is TRBV27 and J usage is TRBJ2-3; the D gene is possibly TRBD1 (8 bases). This CDR3 region has 18 residues. Germline CDR1 MNHEY, CDR2 SMNVEV (reference sequence). Between the trimmed V and J ends, which lost 5 bases and 3 bases, there was a span of 24 bases.